These 32 T cell receptor beta chains share one sample of origin, sequenced in a study of post-analysis software for immune sequencing data. The study's findings and limits: Several TRBV segments, TRBV5-6, TRBV5-1 and TRBV20-1 among them, were found more frequent in patients than controls.

The antigens of these receptors remain unknown. Prepared libraries of TCR beta cDNA carried unique molecular identifiers. A single record per CDR3 protein comes from TCRdb applying MiXCR to the PCR reads. The table has roughly 410,000 distinct CDR3 sequences, roughly 36% seen once. Sequencing was done on a sample of blood. These receptor sequences come from a girl between 5 and 17 years old with multiple sclerosis.

There are a few counts of this clonotype. V gene TRBV9 combines with J gene TRBJ1-2; no clear D. The germline V gene encodes CDR1 SGDLS and CDR2 YYNGEE. Trimming took off 3 bases at V and 0 bases at J, with 6 bases between the two ends. This CDR3 region has 13 residues. CDR3 bases: TGTGCCAGCAGCGGGGCGGCTAACTATGGCTACACCTTC. Residues: CASSGAANYGYTF.

The V gene is TRBV27, the J gene TRBJ2-7; a weak D match, TRBD1 (7 bases). V lost 5 bases and J lost 1, with 12 bases in between. The CDR3 has 14 residues. Germline V gene sequence: CDR1 MNHEY, CDR2 SMNVEV (reference sequence). CDR3 sequence (DNA): TGTGCCAGCAGTCACAGGGGAGGTTCCTACGAGCAGTACTTC. As protein: CASSHRGGSYEQYF.

The CDR3 nucleotides read TGTGCCAGCAGCGGACAGGAGACCTCCTACGAGCAGTACTTC. Translating it yields CASSGQETSYEQYF. The chain carries TRBV12-3 or TRBV12-4 and TRBJ2-7, with 7 bases aligning to TRBD1. The J segment lost 0 bases and the V segment lost 6 bases, leaving 5 bases of the junction unmatched. This CDR3 comprises 14 residues.

As regards this clonotype: The junction and the germline gene differ at one end; a read error may be behind it. The chain recombines TRBV4-1 with TRBJ2-7; D ambiguous. CDR3 length: 16 amino acids. Germline CDR1 and CDR2: MGHRA and YSYEKL. In nucleotides, the CDR3 is TGCGCCAGCAGCCAAGAGAAGGAGACCCCGACCTACGAGCGGTACTTC. Protein sequence: CASSQEKETPTYERYF.

Worth noting for this clonotype: It may be a read error: a sequence one base away is much more abundant. This chain links TRBV9 with TRBJ2-1; TRBD1 aligns across 7 bases. Trimming removed 0 bases from V and 4 bases from J; junction bases left unmatched: 7. Germline CDR1 SGDLS, CDR2 YYNGEE. CDR3 length equals 16 residues. This CDR3 is CASSVGSRQGYNEQFF. DNA for the CDR3: TGTGCCAGCAGCGTAGGCAGTAGACAGGGATACAATGAGCAGTTCTTC.

As to this clonotype: A junction boundary mismatches the germline segment, possibly from a read error. This CDR3 reads CASSQDGDWGNQPLHF. CDR3 nucleotides: TGCGCCAGCAGCCAAGATGGGGACTGGGGGAATCAGCCCCTGCATTTT. The J gene is TRBJ1-5, the V gene TRBV4-1; tentative D call: TRBD1 (5 bases). Germline V CDR1 and CDR2: MGHRA, YSYEKL. The CDR3 loop spans 16 amino acids.

This rearrangement joins TRBV12-3 or TRBV12-4 to TRBJ1-2, with D uncertain. This CDR3 is built from 13 residues. V was cut by 2 bases and J by 7 bases, with 11 bases left in between. CDR3 DNA: TGTGCCAGCAGTTTATCTGACCTCCCTGGCTACACCTTC. Its translation: CASSLSDLPGYTF.

This chain joins TRBV7-3 and TRBJ2-3; 9 bases align to TRBD2. The V gene end was trimmed by 11 bases and the J gene end by 2 bases; junction bases not matched to a gene: 17. The CDR3 extends over 17 amino acids. Per germline, CDR1 SGHTA and CDR2 FQGTGA. Here the CDR3 reads CALRGSGASGDTDTQYF. CDR3 bases: TGTGCCCTTAGAGGTAGCGGGGCTAGCGGGGACACAGATACGCAGTATTTT.

This chain connects TRBV12-3 or TRBV12-4 to TRBJ2-1, with TRBD2 matching over 9 bases. The length of the CDR3 is 17 residues. Trimming at V came to 5 bases and at J to 4 bases, leaving 12 bases not matched to a gene. The CDR3 DNA sequence: TGTGCCAGCAGTCCTGCGGGGGGGCCTAGTCCATACAATGAGCAGTTCTTC. This gives the protein CASSPAGGPSPYNEQFF.

The chain uses TRBV12-3 or TRBV12-4 and TRBJ2-3; weak D call: TRBD1 (6 bases). The CDR3 sequence is 15 residues long. V lost 4 bases and J lost 1, with 12 bases in between. The CDR3 sequence: CASSSWTEGTDTQYF. The DNA for the CDR3 is TGTGCCAGCAGTTCCTGGACAGAGGGCACAGATACGCAGTATTTT.

V usage is TRBV20-1 and J usage is TRBJ2-5; 7 bases are shared with TRBD1. Trimming took 6 bases from V and 3 from J; bases not matched to a gene: 7. Germline V lookup: CDR1 DFQATT, CDR2 SNEGSKA (reference sequence). The CDR3 covers 13 residues. CDR3 coding DNA: TGCAGTGCCCAACCGGACAGGAAAGAGACCCAGTACTTC. Protein product: CSAQPDRKETQYF.

In this sample, this clonotype turned up once. The CDR3 coding sequence is TGCAGTGCTCACACCGACAGGGCTCAGACGTCCCAGTACTTC. Its translation: CSAHTDRAQTSQYF. The genes are TRBV20-1 and TRBJ2-7, with TRBD1 matching 7 bases. Looked up from germline, CDR1 is DFQATT and CDR2 is SNEGSKA (reference sequence). This CDR3 has 14 amino acids. The V and J ends lost 5 bases and 10 bases, in that order; junction bases with no gene match: 17.

The chain couples TRBV28 to TRBJ2-7; possible D gene TRBD1, 7 bases. CDR1 and CDR2 from the germline V gene are MDHEN and SYDVKM. V dropped 4 bases and J dropped 6 bases, with 13 bases sitting between them. The CDR3 is made up of 13 amino acids. DNA for the CDR3: TGTGCCAGCAGTTCGCTCCAGGGGGGCGAGCAGTACTTC. This translates into CASSSLQGGEQYF.

This clonotype was observed a single time. The chain has TRBV24-1 and TRBJ2-3; D could derive from TRBD1 or TRBD2 (5 bases each). The length of the CDR3 is 13 residues. V was cut by 10 bases and J by 2 bases, with 12 bases left in between. CDR1 is KGHDR, CDR2 SFDVKD, per germline. Here the CDR3 DNA reads TGTGCCACGGGGGTAGCCCCCACAGATACGCAGTATTTT. Protein: CATGVAPTDTQYF.

This clonotype was detected only once. This chain links TRBV7-3 with TRBJ2-3; no definite D call. Germline V lookup: CDR1 SGHTA, CDR2 FQGTGA. Trimming removed 5 bases from V and 2 bases from J, with 8 bases in between. The CDR3 is made up of 13 amino acids. The CDR3 nucleotides read TGTGCCAGCAGCGCCCAGAACACAGATACGCAGTATTTT. As protein: CASSAQNTDTQYF.

This clonotype came up a few times. This chain uses TRBV7-3 with TRBJ2-3, with 8 bases aligning to TRBD2. The CDR3 has 17 residues. The germline V gene encodes CDR1 SGHTA and CDR2 FQGTGA. The V gene end was trimmed by 1 base and the J gene end by 6 bases; junction bases not matched to a gene: 12. Here the CDR3 reads CASSLREGSGVSDTQYF. DNA of the CDR3: TGTGCCAGCAGCTTAAGGGAGGGTAGCGGGGTCTCGGATACGCAGTATTTT.

The chain uses TRBV11-2 and TRBJ2-3, with TRBD2 identical over 8 bases. Germline CDR1 and CDR2: SGHAT and FQNNGV. There are 13 residues in the CDR3. Trimming at V came to 9 bases and at J to 5 bases, leaving 7 bases not matched to a gene. The CDR3 bases are TGTGCCAGTTCTAGCGGGTGGGAAGATACGCAGTATTTT. Translated: CASSSGWEDTQYF.

A few counts support this clonotype. The J gene is TRBJ1-2, the V gene TRBV6-5; D gene uncertain. The CDR3 extends over 15 amino acids. V was cut by 0 bases and J by 2 bases, with 10 bases left in between. Germline V gene lookup returns CDR1 MNHEY and CDR2 SVGAGI. The CDR3 DNA follows: TGTGCCAGCAGTTACTCGAGTCCGCTCAACTATGGCTACACCTTC. It specifies CASSYSSPLNYGYTF.

The rearrangement joins TRBV5-1 to TRBJ1-3; possible D gene TRBD1, 6 bases. The germline V gene has CDR1 SGHRS and CDR2 YFSETQ. This CDR3 spans 16 amino acids. Trimming cost V 0 bases and J 3 bases, with 13 bases left between them. The CDR3 reads CASSLGGTGFGNTIYF. For the CDR3, the DNA is TGCGCCAGCAGCTTGGGCGGAACAGGGTTTGGAAACACCATATATTTT.

This chain uses TRBV5-5 with TRBJ1-2, with TRBD1 identical over 8 bases. Trimming removed 2 bases from V and 4 bases from J; junction bases left unmatched: 4. This CDR3 is built from 14 residues. Germline CDR1 reads SGHKS; CDR2 reads YYEKEE (reference sequence). CDR3: CASSLQGEGYGYTF. In DNA form, the CDR3 reads TGTGCCAGCAGCTTACAGGGGGAAGGCTATGGCTACACCTTC.

The chain couples TRBV21-1 to TRBJ2-5; the DNA was not used to check the table's D call, TRBD1. TRBV21-1 is annotated as a pseudogene. The CDR3 is made up of 14 amino acids. Here the CDR3 DNA reads TGTGCCAGCCTACCGGGACAGGGGGGAAAGACCCAGTACTTC. This codes for CASLPGQGGKTQYF.

This chain joins TRBV11-2 and TRBJ1-2, with 9 bases identical to TRBD1. Germline V gene lookup returns CDR1 SGHAT and CDR2 FQNNGV. After removal of 8 bases from V and 4 bases from J, the junction contained 8 bases not matched to a gene. This CDR3 region has 14 residues. The CDR3 DNA reads as TGTGCCAGCTCCGGACAGGGGAGGGGCTATGGCTACACCTTC. It encodes CASSGQGRGYGYTF.

This clonotype was found a few times. The CDR3 loop reads CASSFPSGGVSYEQYF. The CDR3 bases are TGTGCCAGCAGCTTTCCTAGCGGGGGAGTATCCTACGAGCAGTACTTC. The chain has TRBV7-9 and TRBJ2-7, with 10 nucleotides matching TRBD2. This CDR3 has 16 amino acids. Germline loops: CDR1 SEHNR, CDR2 FQNEAQ (reference sequence). Losses at the gene ends were 3 bases for V and 1 base for J; bases not matched to a gene: 6.

In its sample, this clonotype was seen a few times. V gene TRBV5-1 combines with J gene TRBJ2-2; 7 nucleotides line up with TRBD2. J lost 3 bases, V lost 6 bases, and 2 bases had no gene match. This CDR3 is built from 13 residues. Germline V gene sequence: CDR1 SGHRS, CDR2 YFSETQ. The CDR3, as DNA: TGCGCCAGCACAAGCGGGGACACCGGGGAGCTGTTTTTT. This encodes CASTSGDTGELFF.

The chain joins TRBV6-2 or TRBV6-3 to TRBJ2-4; 9 bases agree with TRBD1. After removal of 3 bases from V and 11 bases from J, the junction contained 2 bases not matched to a gene. This CDR3 has 12 residues. Germline CDR1 MNHEY, CDR2 SVGEGT. For the CDR3, the DNA is TGTGCCAGCAGTTATGGGGACAGGGTTCAGTACTTC. It codes for CASSYGDRVQYF.

This chain connects TRBV7-9 to TRBJ1-2; no clear D. Germline-derived CDR1 and CDR2 are SEHNR and FQNEAQ (reference sequence). The V and J ends lost 4 bases and 6 bases respectively, with 9 bases between them. CDR3 length equals 12 residues. The CDR3 is CASSSARDGYTF. The CDR3 DNA reads as TGTGCCAGCAGCTCGGCCAGAGATGGCTACACCTTC.

The chain carries TRBV4-1 and TRBJ1-1, with a tentative D call TRBD1 (5 bases). From germline, CDR1 is MGHRA and CDR2 YSYEKL. V gave up 1 base and J gave up 8 bases, with 14 bases separating them. The CDR3 consists of 14 residues. The CDR3 region is CASSQVARETEAFF. CDR3 nucleotide sequence: TGCGCCAGCAGCCAAGTCGCCAGGGAGACCGAAGCTTTCTTT.

The chain is built from TRBV7-9 and TRBJ1-5; the D gene is possibly TRBD1 (5 bases). Germline assignment: CDR1 SEHNR and CDR2 FQNEAQ (reference sequence). There are 16 residues in the CDR3. Trimming took off 0 bases at V and 3 bases at J, with 12 bases between the two ends. CDR3 nucleotide sequence: TGTGCCAGCAGCTTAGCCACAGGTGGCCTCAATCAGCCCCAGCATTTT. It is translated as CASSLATGGLNQPQHF.

This rearrangement joins TRBV7-2 to TRBJ2-3; the match to TRBD2 covers 8 bases. The V segment lost 1 base and the J segment 0 bases; nucleotides outside the gene matches: 9. The CDR3 length is 18 residues. Germline lookup yields CDR1 SGHTA and CDR2 FQGNSA. The CDR3 nucleotides read TGTGCCAGCAGCTTAGACCCCTTGGCGGGGGGTAGCACAGATACGCAGTATTTT. Its protein product is CASSLDPLAGGSTDTQYF.

This sequence joins TRBV7-2 and TRBJ2-1; D call uncertain. Germline values: CDR1 SGHTA, CDR2 FQGNSA. V dropped 1 base and J dropped 7 bases, with 14 bases sitting between them. The CDR3 is 15 residues long. The CDR3 spells CASSLGVAVSNEQFF. The CDR3 nucleotides are TGTGCCAGCAGCTTAGGGGTCGCGGTCTCGAATGAGCAGTTCTTC.

Only a few counts were recorded for this clonotype. This sequence joins TRBV10-3 and TRBJ2-7; TRBD1 matches at 7 bases. The CDR3 totals 13 residues. Germline CDR1 ENHRY, CDR2 SYGVKD. The J segment lost 6 bases and the V segment lost 2 bases, leaving 4 bases of the junction unmatched. The CDR3 here is CAISEHRDSEQYF. CDR3 coding DNA: TGTGCCATCAGTGAGCACCGGGACAGCGAGCAGTACTTC.

About this clonotype: This is likely a read error, given that the CDR3 carries no conserved phenylalanine or tryptophan at its end. This chain connects TRBV5-1 to TRBJ1-5, with D perhaps TRBD1 (6 bases). V gave up 3 bases and J gave up 5 bases, with 12 bases separating them. The CDR3 has 14 residues. CDR1 is SGHRS, CDR2 YFSETQ, per germline. The CDR3 protein is CASSSGHGDQPQHV. The CDR3 nucleotides are TGCGCCAGCAGCTCGGGACATGGGGATCAGCCCCAGCATGTT.